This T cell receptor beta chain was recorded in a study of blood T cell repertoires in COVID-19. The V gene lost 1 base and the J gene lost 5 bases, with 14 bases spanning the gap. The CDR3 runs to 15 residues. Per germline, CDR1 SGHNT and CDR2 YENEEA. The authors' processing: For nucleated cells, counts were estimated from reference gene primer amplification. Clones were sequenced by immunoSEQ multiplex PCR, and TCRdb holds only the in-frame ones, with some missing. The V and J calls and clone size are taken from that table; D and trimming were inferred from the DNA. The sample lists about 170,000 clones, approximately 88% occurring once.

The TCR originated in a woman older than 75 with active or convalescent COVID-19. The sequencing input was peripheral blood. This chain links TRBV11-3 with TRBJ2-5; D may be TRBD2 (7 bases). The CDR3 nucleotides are TGTGCCAGCAGCTTAGCAACGGGGGGCGGGGAGACCCAGTACTTC. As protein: CASSLATGGGETQYF.